The present TCR beta chain was sequenced within a study of OX40 agonist ivuxolimab in advanced cancers. Study context: Participants could have had prior anti-PD-1, anti-PD-L1 or anti-CTLA-4 therapy, and roughly 40% had some. Whole-study results and caveats: No determination was made of the antigen specificity of the expanded peripheral T cells. CD4+ and CD8+ blood T cells expanded clonally by week 6 at 0.1 to 3.0 mg/kg. On average, a greater number of expanded clones characterised CD8+ T cells relative to CD4+.

TCRdb keeps only in-frame clones here, not all; method: immunoSEQ multiplex PCR. The sample includes nearly 60,000 clones, 81% of them seen just once. Remarks on this clone: The antigen remains undetermined.

The specimen was CD4+ or CD8+ T cells sorted from blood, collected in a trial of the OX40 agonist ivuxolimab. This receptor was taken from an adult with an advanced solid tumor such as melanoma, head and neck, liver or kidney cancer.

The CDR3 loop is CASGTSGVQETQYF. The CDR3, as DNA: TGTGCCAGCGGGACTAGCGGGGTCCAAGAGACCCAGTACTTC. The genes are TRBV19 and TRBJ2-5, with 13 bases identical to TRBD2. Germline assignment: CDR1 LNHDA and CDR2 SQIVND (reference sequence). The CDR3 consists of 14 residues. J gave up 1 base and V 9 bases, and 2 bases lay outside the gene matches.